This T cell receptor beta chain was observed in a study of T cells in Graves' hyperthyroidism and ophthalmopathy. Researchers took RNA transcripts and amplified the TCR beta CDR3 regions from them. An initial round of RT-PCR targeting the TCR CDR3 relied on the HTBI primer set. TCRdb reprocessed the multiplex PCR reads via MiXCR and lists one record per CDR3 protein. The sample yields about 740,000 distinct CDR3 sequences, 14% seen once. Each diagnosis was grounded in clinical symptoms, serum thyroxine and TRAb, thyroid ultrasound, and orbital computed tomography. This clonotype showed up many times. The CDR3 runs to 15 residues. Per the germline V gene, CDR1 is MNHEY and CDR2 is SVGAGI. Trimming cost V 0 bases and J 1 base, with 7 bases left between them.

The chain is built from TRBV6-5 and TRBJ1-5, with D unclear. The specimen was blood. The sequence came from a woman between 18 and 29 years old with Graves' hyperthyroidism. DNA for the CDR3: TGTGCCAGCAGTTACTCAAGGGAGAGCAATCAGCCCCAGCATTTT. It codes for CASSYSRESNQPQHF.